This T cell receptor beta chain emerged from a study of T cells in Graves' hyperthyroidism and ophthalmopathy. The germline V and J ends were trimmed by 9 bases and 3 bases, with 17 bases remaining between them. The CDR3 runs 14 residues. Germline V gives CDR1 SGHRS, CDR2 YFSETQ. Amplification of TCR beta CDR3 regions used RNA as the template. First-round RT-PCR with HTBI primers amplified the TCR CDR3 region. TCRdb re-called the multiplex PCR reads with MiXCR, one entry per CDR3 protein. Of 300,000 to 400,000 distinct CDR3 sequences listed, about 15% are singletons. This clonotype occurred many times.

The sequence came from a woman aged 55-69 years with Graves' hyperthyroidism. The chain is built from TRBV5-1 and TRBJ2-3; D may be TRBD2 (6 bases). Sequencing input: blood. The chain's CDR3 is CATGEQARTDTQYF. The CDR3 DNA reads TGCGCCACGGGGGAGCAGGCGAGGACAGATACGCAGTATTTT.